The 22 T cell receptor beta chains below come from one sample, sequenced in a study of cytomegalovirus exposure and HLA in healthy donors. PCR amplification relied on 60 Vbeta primers (plus 13 Jbeta primers). Data came from immunoSEQ multiplex PCR; TCRdb stores just in-frame clones and leaves some out. The sample yields about 200,000 clones, 82% seen once. The specimen sequenced was PBMCs. These receptor sequences come from a woman aged 40 to 55 in good health and CMV-seronegative.

This chain uses TRBV9 with TRBJ1-1; 12 bases align to TRBD1. There are 17 residues in the CDR3. The trim removed 3 bases at V and 0 bases at J, leaving 6 bases unmatched. Germline CDR1 is SGDLS and CDR2 is YYNGEE. Here the CDR3 DNA reads TGTGCCAGCAGCGGGGGACAGGGGGCACCCCTGAACACTGAAGCTTTCTTT. The encoded protein is CASSGGQGAPLNTEAFF.

CDR3 sequence reads: CASSLTGNKYEQYF. The CDR3 nucleotides read TGCGCCAGCAGCTTAACAGGGAACAAATACGAGCAGTACTTC. The gene calls are TRBV5-1 and TRBJ2-7, with D possibly matching TRBD1 (6 bases). Germline CDR1 is SGHRS and CDR2 is YFSETQ. The CDR3 has 14 residues. The V and J ends lost 2 bases and 4 bases respectively, with 13 bases between them.

V gene TRBV12-5 combines with J gene TRBJ2-1; D uncertain. V dropped 7 bases and J dropped 2 bases, with 15 bases sitting between them. The CDR3 contains 15 residues. Looked up from germline, CDR1 is LGHNT and CDR2 is FRNRAP. The CDR3 is CASVLGLVTYNEQFF. DNA for the CDR3: TGTGCTAGTGTCTTGGGTCTAGTGACCTACAATGAGCAGTTCTTC.

In this sample, this clone turned up a few times. The chain has TRBV29-1 and TRBJ2-1; D possibly corresponds to TRBD2 (5 bases). V was shortened by 3 bases and J by 7 bases, with 16 bases between the two germline ends. CDR3 length: 14 residues. Germline loops: CDR1 SQVTM, CDR2 ANQGSEA. The CDR3 coding sequence is TGCAGCGTTGACCCGGTAGGACTCGATAATGAGCAGTTCTTC. Protein product: CSVDPVGLDNEQFF.

V is TRBV14 and J is TRBJ1-2; D is ambiguous. The CDR3 consists of 14 residues. Germline V gene lookup returns CDR1 SGHDN and CDR2 FVKESK. Trimming cost V 4 bases and J 0 bases, with 9 bases left between them. DNA of the CDR3: TGTGCCAGCAGCCCCGGTAGAGCTAACTATGGCTACACCTTC. Residues: CASSPGRANYGYTF.

The V call is TRBV27, the J call TRBJ2-1; unclear D gene. This CDR3 comprises 12 residues. Trimming removed 5 bases from V and 3 bases from J, with 5 bases in between. Germline loops: CDR1 MNHEY, CDR2 SMNVEV (reference sequence). DNA of the CDR3: TGTGCCAGCAGTCGCGACTACAATGAGCAGTTCTTC. Translating it yields CASSRDYNEQFF.

The chain is built from TRBV4-1 and TRBJ1-5; D is undetermined. V shed 4 bases and J shed 5 bases, with 9 bases lying between them. Germline V lookup: CDR1 MGHRA, CDR2 YSYEKL. The CDR3 runs 13 residues. The CDR3: CASSPGGHQPQHF. CDR3 sequence (DNA): TGCGCCAGCAGCCCTGGAGGGCATCAGCCCCAGCATTTT.

The genes are TRBV5-4 and TRBJ2-7; D uncertain. Per germline, CDR1 SGHNT and CDR2 YYREEE (reference sequence). V was shortened by 4 bases and J by 2 bases, with 10 bases between the two germline ends. CDR3 length equals 13 residues. The CDR3 bases are TGTGCCAGCAGCCTCGATTCTACCTACGAGCAGTACTTC. Translating it yields CASSLDSTYEQYF.

Here the CDR3 DNA reads TGTGCCAGCAGATCGAAGGGACAGGGAGAATACGAGCAGTACTTC. Translated, it gives CASRSKGQGEYEQYF. V is TRBV6-5 and J is TRBJ2-7; 9 positions agree with TRBD1. V dropped 6 bases and J dropped 4; count of bases not matched to a gene: 10. Germline-derived CDR1 and CDR2 are MNHEY and SVGAGI. The CDR3 totals 15 residues.

CDR3 coding DNA: TGTGCCAGCAGCCTCCTTCCAGGGACTCCCTATGAGCAGTTCTTC. Its translation: CASSLLPGTPYEQFF. The V and J genes are TRBV6-4 and TRBJ2-1; D may be TRBD2 (6 bases). Per germline, CDR1 MRHNA and CDR2 SNTAGT. This CDR3 is 15 amino acids long. Between the trimmed V and J ends, which lost 6 bases and 8 bases, there was a span of 20 bases.

The chain employs TRBV6-1 and TRBJ1-1; tentatively, D is TRBD1 (5 bases). Germline-derived CDR1 and CDR2 are MNHNS and SASEGT. Trimming cost V 2 bases and J 6 bases, with 10 bases left between them. The CDR3 has 13 residues. The CDR3 loop is CASSEIRGSEAFF. CDR3 bases: TGTGCCAGCAGTGAAATCCGGGGGTCTGAAGCTTTCTTT.

CDR3 protein: CASGALTELSWGTQYF. CDR3 nucleotides: TGTGCCAGTGGAGCCCTGACAGAGCTCAGTTGGGGTACGCAGTATTTT. The chain recombines TRBV27 with TRBJ2-3, with D perhaps matching TRBD1 (5 bases). The CDR3 extends over 16 amino acids. V lost 9 bases and J lost 8, with 27 bases in between. Germline V gene sequence: CDR1 MNHEY, CDR2 SMNVEV (reference sequence).

The gene calls are TRBV7-3 and TRBJ1-2; D possibly corresponds to TRBD1 (6 bases). Deletions cut 5 bases from V and 5 bases from J, with 12 bases between. Germline V gene data show CDR1 as SGHTA and CDR2 as FQGTGA. There are 13 residues in the CDR3. This CDR3 is CASSPGGAYGYTF. The CDR3 nucleotides read TGTGCCAGCAGCCCCGGGGGGGCTTATGGCTACACCTTC.

This chain joins TRBV28 and TRBJ1-2, with a possible D match to TRBD1 (5 bases). V was shortened by 10 bases and J by 0 bases, with 9 bases between the two germline ends. Germline CDR1 reads MDHEN; CDR2 reads SYDVKM. This CDR3 has 12 amino acids. The CDR3 sequence: CATDRSNYGYTF. The CDR3 DNA reads TGTGCCACCGACAGATCTAACTATGGCTACACCTTC.

V gene TRBV6-5 combines with J gene TRBJ1-2; no reliable D call. In germline, CDR1 is MNHEY, CDR2 SVGAGI. V lost 7 bases to trimming and J lost 10 bases, with 16 bases between them. This CDR3 comprises 12 residues. The CDR3 nucleotides read TGTGCCAGCACCTCGGTCAGGTCCTCCTACACCTTC. Encoded protein: CASTSVRSSYTF.

This clone occurred a few times. The CDR3 sequence is CASSGITGTGNYGYTF. For the CDR3, the DNA is TGTGCCAGCAGTGGGATCACCGGGACAGGGAATTATGGCTACACCTTC. The genes are TRBV2 and TRBJ1-2; 9 bases match TRBD1. Trimming took 4 bases from V and 5 from J; bases not matched to a gene: 11. This CDR3 is 16 amino acids long. The germline gives CDR1 SNHLY, CDR2 FYNNEI. The whole variable domain, filled in from reference TRBV2 and TRBJ1-2, reads EPEVTQTPSHQVTQMGQEVILRCVPISNHLYFYWYRQILGQKVEFLVSFYNNEISEKSEIFDDQFSVERPDGSNFTLKIRSTKLEDSAMYFCASSGITGTGNYGYTFGSGTRLTVV.

The J gene is TRBJ2-7, the V gene TRBV7-9, with TRBD2 matching 11 bases. The CDR3 has 15 amino acids. J lost 4 bases, V lost 4 bases, and 6 bases had no gene match. Germline CDR1 reads SEHNR; CDR2 reads FQNEAQ (reference sequence). The CDR3 spells CASSSVAGGPYEQYF. Written as DNA, the CDR3 is TGTGCCAGCAGCTCCGTAGCGGGAGGGCCTTACGAGCAGTACTTC.

This CDR3 is CASSQEERVGNTIYF. The DNA of the CDR3 is TGCGCCAGCAGCCAAGAGGAGCGAGTTGGAAACACCATATATTTT. The chain recombines TRBV4-1 with TRBJ1-3; D gene uncertain. CDR3 size: 15 residues. Trimming removed 0 bases at V and 3 bases at J, with 9 bases between. Looked up from germline, CDR1 is MGHRA and CDR2 is YSYEKL.

This clone has a single count. The chain carries TRBV27 and TRBJ1-1; a possible D gene is TRBD1 (5 bases). Germline V gene sequence: CDR1 MNHEY, CDR2 SMNVEV (reference sequence). The CDR3 sequence is 13 residues long. Trimming removed 2 bases at V and 6 bases at J, with 10 bases between. The CDR3 loop reads CASSLGGVAEAFF. The CDR3 DNA follows: TGTGCCAGCAGTTTAGGGGGGGTCGCTGAAGCTTTCTTT.

The chain carries TRBV5-5 and TRBJ2-3; D perhaps matches TRBD1 (6 bases). With 5 bases removed from V and 2 bases from J, the gap between germline ends came to 15 bases. Germline V lookup: CDR1 SGHKS, CDR2 YYEKEE (reference sequence). The CDR3 extends over 15 amino acids. Here the CDR3 reads CASRKYNRATDTQYF. The CDR3, as DNA: TGTGCCAGCAGGAAATATAACAGGGCCACAGATACGCAGTATTTT.

This chain uses TRBV5-1 with TRBJ1-4, with 8 bases identical to TRBD1. J gave up 4 bases and V 2 bases, and 4 bases lay outside the gene matches. This CDR3 has 15 residues. CDR1 SGHRS and CDR2 YFSETQ come from the germline V gene. The CDR3 spells CASSLNRGNNEKLFF. CDR3 bases: TGCGCCAGCAGCTTAAACAGGGGGAATAATGAAAAACTGTTTTTT.

V usage is TRBV5-1 and J usage is TRBJ2-5, with D perhaps TRBD2 (6 bases). The germline V and J ends were trimmed by 6 bases and 1 base, with 13 bases remaining between them. Germline CDR1 is SGHRS and CDR2 is YFSETQ. This CDR3 has 14 amino acids. In DNA, the CDR3 is TGCGCCAGCAAGTTGACTAGTATCCAAGAGACCCAGTACTTC. Translation: CASKLTSIQETQYF.